The source of this T cell receptor gamma chain is a study of Vδ1+ human thymocytes. Study outcomes and limitations: Thymic TRG and TRD repertoires appeared highly polyclonal, with Gaussian CDR3 length distributions.

There are a few counts of this clone. Antigen: not known. Extracted RNA was reverse transcribed into cDNA. Multiplex PCR used pooled V-gene forward primers and a constant-region reverse primer to amplify CDR3s. TCRdb re-called the multiplex PCR reads via CATT. The repertoire holds about 6,500 gamma-chain clones, with around 42% as singletons. The V gene's germline CDR1 is GITISATS and CDR2 ISYDGTV (reference sequence). This CDR3 region has 16 residues. Germline trimming cut 3 bases from V and 2 bases from J; bases unmatched to any gene: 13. The clonotype was recovered from a boy under three years old who had congenital heart surgery. The chain is built from TRGV9 and TRGJ1 or TRGJ2. The sample consisted of Vdelta1+ gamma-delta thymocytes from the thymus. Subset in this sample: FACS-sorted CD3+ TCRalphabeta- TCRVdelta1+ TCRVdelta2- thymocytes. CDR3 in DNA: TGTGCCTTGTGGGAGTCCCCACCCCCCTATTATTATAAGAAACTCTTT. This translates into CALWESPPPYYYKKLF.